This record concerns one T cell receptor beta chain sequence. Its antigen is unknown. Germline CDR1 reads SGHAT; CDR2 reads FQNNGV. The CDR3 sequence is 17 residues long. Germline trimming cut 5 bases from V and 0 bases from J; bases unmatched to any gene: 11. TCRdb ran MiXCR on the reads and lists one entry per CDR3 protein. This table holds 650,000 to 900,000 distinct CDR3 sequences, 25% to 35% found once. This sample stems from a study of T cell repertoires in cytomegalovirus infection. Sequenced here: cultured CD8+ T cells from PBMCs, sampled from culture after CMV antigen stimulation. The receptor was isolated from a human donor in good health (CMV status not recorded). Some clones in this sample may be carry-over from other donors' samples. The rearrangement joins TRBV11-2 to TRBJ1-2, with 8 bases fitting TRBD1. In DNA form, the CDR3 reads TGTGCCAGCAGCCAACTGGACAGGGCCGAGACTAACTATGGCTACACCTTC. Amino acid sequence: CASSQLDRAETNYGYTF.